Sequencing of this T cell receptor beta chain was carried out in a study of blood T cell repertoires in COVID-19. Looking at the study overall: The United States, Italy and Spain supplied acute and convalescent COVID-19 samples. From T cells, B-cell-depleted T cells, or PBMCs came the material, which was cDNA or gDNA.

The germline V gene encodes CDR1 KGHSH and CDR2 LQKENI. The V gene lost 5 bases and the J gene lost 4 bases, with 9 bases spanning the gap. This CDR3 has 13 residues. Per the study methods: Scientists estimated how many nucleated cells there were by amplifying reference gene primers. The protocol was immunoSEQ multiplex PCR, while the TCRdb copy is restricted to in-frame clones and leaves out a portion. That table gives V, J and clone size, and the DNA gave D and trimming. The repertoire holds about 400,000 clones, with approximately 90% as singletons. V and J are TRBV18 and TRBJ1-5; a possible D gene is TRBD1 (6 bases). The sample consisted of peripheral blood. This clonotype was sampled from a woman aged 30 to 39 with acute or convalescent COVID-19. CDR3 nucleotides: TGTGCCAGCTCATTCGGACAGAATCAGCCCCAGCATTTT. As protein: CASSFGQNQPQHF.